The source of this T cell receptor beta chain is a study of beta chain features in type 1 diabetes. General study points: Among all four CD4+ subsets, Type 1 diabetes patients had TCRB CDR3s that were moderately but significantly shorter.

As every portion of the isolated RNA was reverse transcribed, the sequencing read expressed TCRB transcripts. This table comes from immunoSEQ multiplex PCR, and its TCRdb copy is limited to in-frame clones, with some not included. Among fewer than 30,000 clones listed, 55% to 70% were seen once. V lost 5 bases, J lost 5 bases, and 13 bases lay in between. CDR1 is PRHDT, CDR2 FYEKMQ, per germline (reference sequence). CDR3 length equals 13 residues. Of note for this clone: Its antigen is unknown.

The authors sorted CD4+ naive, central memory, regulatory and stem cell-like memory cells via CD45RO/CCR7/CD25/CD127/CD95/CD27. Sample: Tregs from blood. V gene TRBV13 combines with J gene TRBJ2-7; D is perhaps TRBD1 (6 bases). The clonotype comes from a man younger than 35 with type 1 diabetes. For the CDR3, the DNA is TGTGCCAGCAGCGAACAGGGTCCCGACGAGCAGTACTTC. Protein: CASSEQGPDEQYF.